This TCR beta chain was found in a study of blood T cell repertoires in COVID-19. Generated by immunoSEQ multiplex PCR, the TCRdb table keeps only in-frame clones and is missing some. The data show fewer than 250,000 clones, with 85% to 90% seen just once and roughly 12% held by the top ten. Germline assignment: CDR1 GTSNPN and CDR2 SVGIG (reference sequence). The CDR3 has 11 residues. V lost 1 base and J lost 2, with 3 bases in between. The gene calls are TRBV30 and TRBJ2-7; D not resolved. Sequencing used peripheral blood. The clonotype originates from a man aged 50 to 60 with COVID-19, enrolled during active disease. CDR3 sequence reads: CAWSATYEQYF. The CDR3 DNA follows: TGTGCCTGGAGTGCAACCTACGAGCAGTACTTC.